The next 20 T cell receptor beta chains were all read from a single sample in a study of shared clonotypes between healthy human individuals. Assay: immunoSEQ multiplex PCR; the TCRdb copy retains only in-frame clones and omits some. The sample holds some 490,000 clones; around 73% are singletons and the top ten take 12%. The sample taken for sequencing was PBMCs. These receptor sequences come from a woman aged 40 to 50 in good health. Some clones in this sample may be carry-over from other donors' samples.

The chain has TRBV6-6 and TRBJ2-4, with 8 bases aligning to TRBD1. Losses at the gene ends were 6 bases for V and 10 bases for J; bases not matched to a gene: 2. From germline, CDR1 is MNHNY and CDR2 SVGAGI (reference sequence). The CDR3 runs 11 residues. The CDR3 sequence: CASSQGAIQYF. The CDR3 region has the DNA TGTGCCAGCAGCCAGGGGGCGATTCAGTACTTC.

V usage is TRBV27 and J usage is TRBJ2-1; 8 bases map to TRBD2. The V gene's germline CDR1 is MNHEY and CDR2 SMNVEV (reference sequence). The V and J ends lost 5 bases and 6 bases, in that order; junction bases with no gene match: 15. There are 17 residues in the CDR3. In nucleotides, the CDR3 is TGTGCCAGCAGTCCCCGGGGAGCGGGAGTTACTATCAATGAGCAGTTCTTC. Translating gives CASSPRGAGVTINEQFF.

The chain carries TRBV6-6 and TRBJ1-3; D is possibly TRBD1 (5 bases). CDR3 length equals 16 residues. Germline CDR1 MNHNY, CDR2 SVGAGI (reference sequence). V dropped 7 bases and J dropped 3 bases, with 19 bases sitting between them. CDR3 nucleotides: TGTGCCAGCACCCAACCGGGCCGCCAGGGTGGAAACACCATATATTTT. The encoded protein is CASTQPGRQGGNTIYF.

The V call is TRBV11-2, the J call TRBJ2-7, with 11 nucleotides matching TRBD2. This CDR3 has 14 amino acids. CDR1 and CDR2 from the germline V gene are SGHAT and FQNNGV. Trimming at V came to 4 bases and at J to 6 bases, leaving 5 bases not matched to a gene. The chain's CDR3 is CASSYRLAGSEQYF. The CDR3 bases are TGTGCCAGCAGCTACCGACTAGCGGGGAGCGAGCAGTACTTC.

The gene calls are TRBV9 and TRBJ2-3; perhaps D is TRBD1 or TRBD2 (6 bases each). V lost 0 bases, J lost 6 bases, and 11 bases lay in between. The germline V gene has CDR1 SGDLS and CDR2 YYNGEE. CDR3 length equals 14 residues. The CDR3 region has the DNA TGTGCCAGCAGCGTAGTAAGGGGGGCGGATACGCAGTATTTT. This sequence encodes CASSVVRGADTQYF. Looking up the rest from reference TRBV9 and TRBJ2-3 gives the full variable domain: DSGVTQTPKHLITATGQRVTLRCSPRSGDLSVYWYQQSLDQGLQFLIQYYNGEERAKGNILERFSAQQFPDLHSELNLSSLELGDSALYFCASSVVRGADTQYFGPGTRLTVL.

This clone occurred once. The chain joins TRBV6-1 to TRBJ1-5; D remains ambiguous. Per germline, CDR1 MNHNS and CDR2 SASEGT. This CDR3 is 14 amino acids long. V dropped 4 bases and J dropped 4 bases, with 11 bases sitting between them. The CDR3 bases are TGTGCCAGCAGTGCCGGCAGAGGAAATCAGCCCCAGCATTTT. It is translated as CASSAGRGNQPQHF.

This chain connects TRBV2 to TRBJ1-2; the D is unclear. Germline assignment: CDR1 SNHLY and CDR2 FYNNEI. The CDR3 totals 12 residues. The CDR3 bases are TGTGTCTGTAGGGAAGTGATCGGAAGCTACACCTTC. It is translated as CVCREVIGSYTF. Full variable domain (outside the CDR3, taken from reference TRBV2 and TRBJ1-2): EPEVTQTPSHQVTQMGQEVILRCVPISNHLYFYWYRQILGQKVEFLVSFYNNEISEKSEIFDDQFSVERPDGSNFTLKIRSTKLEDSAMYFCVCREVIGSYTFGSGTRLTVV.

The chain uses TRBV7-2 and TRBJ1-4; unclear D gene. V lost 8 bases and J 3 bases, leaving 10 bases between the germline ends. Germline CDR1 and CDR2: SGHTA and FQGNSA. The CDR3 runs to 13 residues. CDR3 DNA: TGTGCCAGCGCCCCGGGCCCTAATGAAAAACTGTTTTTT. Its translation: CASAPGPNEKLFF.

The gene calls are TRBV5-4 and TRBJ1-2, with 7 nucleotides matching TRBD1. The CDR3 has 16 residues. The germline gives CDR1 SGHNT, CDR2 YYREEE (reference sequence). J lost 2 bases, V lost 4 bases, and 11 bases had no gene match. CDR3 DNA: TGTGCCAGCAGCCAAAAAAATCCGGGACAGAACTATGGCTACACCTTC. It yields the protein CASSQKNPGQNYGYTF.

This clone turned up a few times. The rearrangement uses TRBV29-1 and TRBJ2-1; perhaps TRBD2 as D (6 bases). The V gene lost 3 bases and the J gene lost 10 bases, with 13 bases spanning the gap. The CDR3 sequence is 12 residues long. CDR1 is SQVTM, CDR2 ANQGSEA, per germline. In DNA, the CDR3 is TGCAGCGTTGATCGATCTGGGGGGGAGCAGTTCTTC. Translation: CSVDRSGGEQFF.

The chain combines TRBV7-2 with TRBJ2-5; TRBD2 matches 13 bases. Germline CDR1 SGHTA, CDR2 FQGNSA. The CDR3 length is 17 residues. Trimming cost V 5 bases and J 2 bases; bases outside gene matches: 8. This chain's CDR3 is CASSGSLAGGIQETQYF. The CDR3 nucleotides are TGTGCCAGCAGCGGATCACTAGCGGGAGGGATACAAGAGACCCAGTACTTC. Full variable domain (remainder filled in from reference TRBV7-2 and TRBJ2-5): GAGVSQSPSNKVTEKGKDVELRCDPISGHTALYWYRQSLGQGLEFLIYFQGNSAPDKSGLPSDRFSAERTGGSVSTLTIQRTQQEDSAVYLCASSGSLAGGIQETQYFGPGTRLLVL.

The rearrangement uses TRBV30 and TRBJ2-1; 7 nucleotides line up with TRBD2. After removal of 4 bases from V and 5 bases from J, the junction contained 8 bases not matched to a gene. From germline, CDR1 is GTSNPN and CDR2 SVGIG (reference sequence). The CDR3 totals 14 residues. CDR3 bases: TGTGCCTGGAACCTAGCGGCACCGGACAATGAGCAGTTCTTC. This codes for CAWNLAAPDNEQFF.

The rearrangement links TRBV5-5 to TRBJ1-2; D gene unclear. CDR3 length: 12 amino acids. The germline V gene has CDR1 SGHKS and CDR2 YYEKEE (reference sequence). The V end lost 7 bases, the J end lost 2 bases, and 9 bases lay between the germline ends. The CDR3 here is CASGQMNYGYTF. CDR3 sequence (DNA): TGTGCCAGCGGGCAGATGAACTATGGCTACACCTTC.

This clone has only one observation. This chain connects TRBV5-1 to TRBJ2-1, with 7 bases fitting TRBD2. The junction had 6 bases not matched to a gene; V was cut back by 3 bases and J by 0 bases. The CDR3 has 16 amino acids. Germline V lookup: CDR1 SGHRS, CDR2 YFSETQ. The CDR3 reads CASSSYRDYSYNEQFF. CDR3 coding DNA: TGCGCCAGCAGCTCTTACCGGGACTACTCCTACAATGAGCAGTTCTTC.

The V gene is TRBV30, the J gene TRBJ2-6, with a possible D match to TRBD1 (5 bases). The CDR3 runs to 14 residues. V gave up 3 bases and J gave up 2 bases, with 8 bases separating them. Per the germline V gene, CDR1 is GTSNPN and CDR2 is SVGIG (reference sequence). This CDR3 reads CAWRKGAGANVLTF. The CDR3, as DNA: TGTGCCTGGAGAAAAGGGGCTGGGGCCAACGTCCTGACTTTC.

The chain is built from TRBV5-1 and TRBJ2-1, with D maybe TRBD1 (6 bases). V was trimmed by 0 bases and J by 5 bases, leaving 12 bases between them. CDR1 is SGHRS, CDR2 YFSETQ, per germline. The CDR3 loop spans 15 amino acids. The CDR3 protein is CASSLAGQRNNEQFF. CDR3 DNA: TGCGCCAGCAGCTTGGCCGGACAGCGAAACAATGAGCAGTTCTTC.

This clone has more than one count but fewer than ten. The chain couples TRBV19 to TRBJ1-1; D ambiguous. Germline-derived CDR1 and CDR2 are LNHDA and SQIVND (reference sequence). The CDR3 length is 15 residues. The germline V and J ends were trimmed by 7 bases and 4 bases, with 19 bases remaining between them. This CDR3 reads CASTPVRAAGTEAFF. Here the CDR3 DNA reads TGTGCCAGTACCCCCGTTAGGGCGGCAGGCACTGAAGCTTTCTTT. The full variable domain, completed using reference TRBV19 and TRBJ1-1, is DGGITQSPKYLFRKEGQNVTLSCEQNLNHDAMYWYRQDPGQGLRLIYYSQIVNDFQKGDIAEGYSVSREKKESFPLTVTSAQKNPTAFYLCASTPVRAAGTEAFFGQGTRLTVV.

The rearrangement joins TRBV7-8 to TRBJ1-2, with D perhaps matching TRBD1 (6 bases). The CDR3 is 15 amino acids. From germline, CDR1 is SGHVS and CDR2 FQNEAQ. V lost 1 base and J 4 bases, leaving 13 bases between the germline ends. The CDR3 DNA reads TGTGCCAGCAGCTTAGTGGTCGGGGGCTCCTATGGCTACACCTTC. The encoded protein is CASSLVVGGSYGYTF.

The chain links TRBV7-2 to TRBJ1-4, with TRBD1 as a possible D gene (5 bases). Trimming removed 4 bases from V and 6 bases from J, with 15 bases in between. This CDR3 contains 15 residues. Germline CDR1 and CDR2: SGHTA and FQGNSA. The DNA of the CDR3 is TGTGCCAGCAGCTCTGTTCTGGGGCCTGATGAAAAACTGTTTTTT. As protein: CASSSVLGPDEKLFF.

As concerns this clone: A single base is all that separates this from a far larger clone, so a read error is likely. This rearrangement joins TRBV30 to TRBJ1-1; the D gene is possibly TRBD1 (5 bases). The germline V gene encodes CDR1 GTSNPN and CDR2 SVGIG (reference sequence). The CDR3 sequence is 13 residues long. Trimming removed 4 bases from V and 11 bases from J, with 20 bases in between. CDR3 bases: TGTGCCTGGACCTTCGGGGGGACGAGACGTGCTTTCTTT. Its translation: CAWTFGGTRRAFF.